The 12 T cell receptor beta chains below all came from one sample that was sequenced in a study of OX40 agonist ivuxolimab in advanced cancers. Here immunoSEQ multiplex PCR was the method, and the copy in TCRdb shows in-frame clones only, minus some. The sample records almost 15,000 clones, approximately 80% being singletons. Sequenced material: CD4+ or CD8+ T cells sorted from blood, taken in a trial of the OX40 agonist ivuxolimab. The receptors were sampled from an adult with an advanced solid tumor such as melanoma, head and neck, liver or kidney cancer.

V gene TRBV5-1 combines with J gene TRBJ2-3; TRBD2 agrees at 8 bases. V lost 6 bases and J lost 6; bases outside the gene matches: 9. The CDR3 runs to 14 residues. Germline assignment: CDR1 SGHRS and CDR2 YFSETQ. The CDR3 sequence is CASKGTRPWDTQYF. CDR3 nucleotides: TGCGCCAGCAAAGGGACTAGGCCCTGGGATACGCAGTATTTT.

V and J are TRBV9 and TRBJ1-1; D gene ambiguous. Per germline, CDR1 SGDLS and CDR2 YYNGEE. V lost 0 bases, J lost 4 bases, and 7 bases lay in between. This CDR3 comprises 13 residues. Written as DNA, the CDR3 is TGTGCCAGCAGCGTAGTAGATTCCACTGAAGCTTTCTTT. Residues: CASSVVDSTEAFF.

The V call is TRBV4-2, the J call TRBJ2-1; D ambiguous. Deletions cut 0 bases from V and 8 bases from J, with 20 bases between. The CDR3 spans 17 residues. The germline gives CDR1 LGHNA, CDR2 YNFKEQ. The CDR3 bases are TGTGCCAGCAGCCAAGAAAGCGAGCTCCCAATATCATATGAGCAGTTCTTC. It yields the protein CASSQESELPISYEQFF.

The genes are TRBV29-1 and TRBJ2-1; D might be TRBD2 (7 bases). Trimming removed 6 bases from V and 8 bases from J, with 26 bases in between. Germline CDR1 and CDR2: SQVTM and ANQGSEA. The CDR3 covers 16 residues. CDR3: CSVGRLQGGRRDEQFF. CDR3 nucleotide sequence: TGCAGCGTGGGAAGATTACAGGGAGGGCGCAGGGATGAGCAGTTCTTC.

This chain joins TRBV6-5 and TRBJ2-5; D perhaps matches TRBD2 (5 bases). The CDR3 length is 14 residues. Looked up from germline, CDR1 is MNHEY and CDR2 is SVGAGI. The V gene lost 1 base and the J gene lost 1 base, with 7 bases spanning the gap. CDR3 bases: TGTGCCAGCAGTTACTTGGCGGGCCAAGAGACCCAGTACTTC. Protein: CASSYLAGQETQYF.

This clone was counted between two and nine times. The J gene is TRBJ1-4, the V gene TRBV19, with no clear D. The germline V and J ends were trimmed by 2 bases and 8 bases, with 12 bases remaining between them. The CDR3 is made up of 14 amino acids. CDR1 LNHDA and CDR2 SQIVND come from the germline V gene (reference sequence). The CDR3: CASSISAVGEKLFF. The CDR3, as DNA: TGTGCCAGTAGTATATCGGCCGTCGGGGAAAAACTGTTTTTT.

The chain couples TRBV7-8 to TRBJ2-7, with TRBD1 identical over 8 bases. V lost 4 bases, J lost 0 bases, and 2 bases stayed unmatched. Germline V lookup: CDR1 SGHVS, CDR2 FQNEAQ. This CDR3 is 14 amino acids long. Here the CDR3 DNA reads TGTGCCAGCAGCTCACAGGGGGACTCCTACGAGCAGTACTTC. This gives the protein CASSSQGDSYEQYF.

The J gene is TRBJ2-3, the V gene TRBV9; 9 nucleotides match TRBD1. Trimming took 5 bases from V and 7 from J; bases not matched to a gene: 8. The CDR3 has 14 residues. Germline CDR1 SGDLS, CDR2 YYNGEE. DNA of the CDR3: TGTGCCAGCAGGGGAACAGGGGGCAATAATACGCAGTATTTT. Amino acid sequence: CASRGTGGNNTQYF.

The rearrangement uses TRBV19 and TRBJ1-2; tentatively, D is TRBD1 (6 bases). Germline lookup yields CDR1 LNHDA and CDR2 SQIVND (reference sequence). Trimming cost V 3 bases and J 4 bases, with 12 bases left between them. CDR3 length: 14 amino acids. In DNA form, the CDR3 reads TGTGCCAGTAGTATCCCGGGGGCTGGCTATGGCTACACCTTC. This translates into CASSIPGAGYGYTF.

The rearrangement uses TRBV4-2 and TRBJ2-5, with 9 bases aligning to TRBD2. The CDR3 is made up of 15 amino acids. V trimming: 0 bases; J trimming: 1 base; junction bases outside the gene matches: 0. Germline loops: CDR1 LGHNA, CDR2 YNFKEQ. DNA for the CDR3: TGTGCCAGCAGCCAAGAGCGGGGGGGCCAAGAGACCCAGTACTTC. Translating it yields CASSQERGGQETQYF.

This chain uses TRBV5-6 with TRBJ1-2; perhaps TRBD1 as D (6 bases). The CDR3 has 15 amino acids. Deletions cut 0 bases from V and 4 bases from J, with 13 bases between. Germline V gene lookup returns CDR1 SGHDT and CDR2 YYEEEE. CDR3 bases: TGTGCCAGCAGCTTGGCCGCGGGGGCGCGCTATGGCTACACCTTC. This sequence encodes CASSLAAGARYGYTF. Drawing the rest from reference TRBV5-6 and TRBJ1-2, the complete variable domain is DAGVTQSPTHLIKTRGQQVTLRCSPKSGHDTVSWYQQALGQGPQFIFQYYEEEERQRGNFPDRFSGHQFPNYSSELNVNALLLGDSALYLCASSLAAGARYGYTFGSGTRLTVV.

V gene TRBV7-9 combines with J gene TRBJ1-5, with D possibly TRBD1 on 5 matching bases. CDR1 and CDR2 (germline): SEHNR, FQNEAQ (reference sequence). The CDR3 loop spans 14 amino acids. V lost 1 base and J 4 bases, leaving 8 bases between the germline ends. This chain's CDR3 is CASSLGGGNQPQHF. The CDR3 region has the DNA TGTGCCAGCAGCTTAGGGGGGGGAAATCAGCCCCAGCATTTT.